Presented here are 5 T cell receptor beta chains from one specimen sequenced in a study of cytomegalovirus exposure and HLA in healthy donors. Amplification used 60 Vbeta primers and 13 Jbeta primers. The table came from immunoSEQ multiplex PCR; TCRdb's copy has only in-frame clones and leaves some out. This table has 130,000 to 150,000 clones, 70% to 85% appearing once. Sequencing was done on a sample of PBMCs. All receptors derive from a woman aged 55-69 years in good health and CMV-seropositive.

This clone appeared a few times. The gene calls are TRBV2 and TRBJ2-1; 8 bases fit TRBD1. Germline V lookup: CDR1 SNHLY, CDR2 FYNNEI. The length of the CDR3 is 11 residues. The V segment lost 10 bases and the J segment 9 bases; nucleotides outside the gene matches: 5. The CDR3 here is CANLRGREQFF. CDR3 coding DNA: TGTGCCAACCTCAGGGGGCGTGAGCAGTTCTTC.

This clone occurred a few times. The CDR3 is CASSLVSRGEKLFF. The CDR3 DNA reads TGCGCCAGCAGCTTGGTATCCCGGGGGGAAAAACTGTTTTTT. The rearrangement joins TRBV5-1 to TRBJ1-4; maybe TRBD1 (5 bases). V lost 0 bases, J lost 8 bases, and 11 bases lay in between. Germline V lookup: CDR1 SGHRS, CDR2 YFSETQ. The CDR3 is 14 amino acids.

In DNA form, the CDR3 reads TGTGCCAGCAGCTGGGACAGAGAATACGAGCAGTACTTC. Translation: CASSWDREYEQYF. This rearrangement joins TRBV5-6 to TRBJ2-7, with 7 bases matching TRBD1. J was trimmed by 4 bases and V by 3 bases; bases with no gene match: 4. This CDR3 is 13 amino acids long. Looked up from germline, CDR1 is SGHDT and CDR2 is YYEEEE.

V usage is TRBV5-4 and J usage is TRBJ1-2; TRBD1 agrees at 8 bases. With 7 bases clipped from V and 10 bases from J, the junction kept 18 bases outside the gene matches. The germline V gene has CDR1 SGHNT and CDR2 YYREEE (reference sequence). This CDR3 is built from 15 residues. CDR3 protein: CASRARTGNDLDYTF. The CDR3 nucleotides are TGTGCCAGCCGGGCCCGGACAGGGAATGATCTCGACTACACCTTC.

The J gene is TRBJ1-4, the V gene TRBV5-1; the D gene is possibly TRBD1 (5 bases). This CDR3 comprises 14 residues. Between the trimmed V and J ends, which lost 3 bases and 0 bases, there was a span of 6 bases. The germline V gene encodes CDR1 SGHRS and CDR2 YFSETQ. The CDR3 DNA follows: TGCGCCAGCAGCTCAGGGTCAACTAATGAAAAACTGTTTTTT. Encoded protein: CASSSGSTNEKLFF.